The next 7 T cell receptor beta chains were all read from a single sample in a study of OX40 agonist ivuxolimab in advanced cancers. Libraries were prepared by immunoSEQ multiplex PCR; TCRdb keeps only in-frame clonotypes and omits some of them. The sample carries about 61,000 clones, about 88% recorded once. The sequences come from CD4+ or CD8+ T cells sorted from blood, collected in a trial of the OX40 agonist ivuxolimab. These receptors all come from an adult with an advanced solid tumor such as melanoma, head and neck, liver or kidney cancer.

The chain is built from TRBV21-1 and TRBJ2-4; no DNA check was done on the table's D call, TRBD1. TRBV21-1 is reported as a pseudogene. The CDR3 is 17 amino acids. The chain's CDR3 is CASSTGTGKLAKNIQYF. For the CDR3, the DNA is TGTGCCAGCAGCACTGGGACAGGCAAACTAGCCAAAAACATTCAGTACTTC.

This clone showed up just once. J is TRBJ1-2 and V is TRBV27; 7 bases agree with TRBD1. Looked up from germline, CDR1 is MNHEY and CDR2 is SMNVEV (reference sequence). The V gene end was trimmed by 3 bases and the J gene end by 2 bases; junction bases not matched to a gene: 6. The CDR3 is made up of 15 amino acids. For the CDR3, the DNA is TGTGCCAGCAGTTTCGACAGGGTAGGAAACTATGGCTACACCTTC. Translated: CASSFDRVGNYGYTF.

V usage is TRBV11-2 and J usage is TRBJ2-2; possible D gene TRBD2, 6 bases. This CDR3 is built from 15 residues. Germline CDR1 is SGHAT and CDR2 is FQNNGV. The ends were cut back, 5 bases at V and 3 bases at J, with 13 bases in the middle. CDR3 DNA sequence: TGTGCCAGCAGCCGCGGAGGGTTCGACACCGGGGAGCTGTTTTTT. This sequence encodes CASSRGGFDTGELFF.

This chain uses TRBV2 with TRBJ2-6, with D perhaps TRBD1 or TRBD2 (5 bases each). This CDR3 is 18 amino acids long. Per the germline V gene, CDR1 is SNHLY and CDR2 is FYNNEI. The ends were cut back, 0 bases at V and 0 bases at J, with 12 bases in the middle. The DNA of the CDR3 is TGTGCCAGCAGTGAAGCGGGGACCACACTCTCTGGGGCCAACGTCCTGACTTTC. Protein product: CASSEAGTTLSGANVLTF.

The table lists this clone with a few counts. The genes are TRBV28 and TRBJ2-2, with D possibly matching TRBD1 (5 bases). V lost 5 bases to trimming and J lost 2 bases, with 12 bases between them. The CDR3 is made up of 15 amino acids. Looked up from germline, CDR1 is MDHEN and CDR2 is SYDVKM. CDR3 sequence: CASSPTTANTGELFF. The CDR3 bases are TGTGCCAGCAGTCCGACGACAGCAAACACCGGGGAGCTGTTTTTT.

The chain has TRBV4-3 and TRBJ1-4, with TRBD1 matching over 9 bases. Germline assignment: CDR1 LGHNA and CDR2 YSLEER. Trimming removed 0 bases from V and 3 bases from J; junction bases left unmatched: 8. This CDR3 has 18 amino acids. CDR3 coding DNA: TGCGCCAGCAGCCAAGATCGCGACACAGGGGGCCCTAATGAAAAACTGTTTTTT. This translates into CASSQDRDTGGPNEKLFF.

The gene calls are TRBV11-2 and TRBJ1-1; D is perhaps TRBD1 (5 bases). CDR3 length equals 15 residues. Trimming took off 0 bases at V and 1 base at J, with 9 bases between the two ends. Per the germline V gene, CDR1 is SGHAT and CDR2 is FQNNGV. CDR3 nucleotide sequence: TGTGCCAGCAGCTTAGATCTGGGACGGAACACTGAAGCTTTCTTT. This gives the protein CASSLDLGRNTEAFF.